This T cell receptor (beta chain) was captured in a study of CD8 T cells in Susac syndrome. In blood CD8+ and CD4+ T cells, TCR beta underwent sequencing. The TEMRA cells underwent FACS enrichment, while the CD8+ and CD4+ T cells underwent negative isolation. Reverse transcription of about 0.5 to 1 ug RNA was carried out with random hexamers. Amplification of TCR beta CDR3 was carried out by immunoSEQ multiplex PCR, which covered 54 Vbeta and 13 Jbeta segments. TCRdb re-analysed the immunoSEQ multiplex PCR reads in MiXCR, keeping a single row per CDR3 protein. The table has 100,000 to 150,000 distinct CDR3 sequences, more than 90% seen once. This clonotype came up once. Per germline, CDR1 LGHDT and CDR2 YNNKEL (reference sequence). This CDR3 is 17 amino acids long. V lost 1 base, J lost 8 bases, and 23 bases lay in between.

The specimen sequenced was CD4+ T cells from PBMCs. This TCR was recovered from a human donor in good health. The V and J genes are TRBV3-1 and TRBJ1-1; the D gene is possibly TRBD1 (6 bases). In DNA, the CDR3 is TGTGCCAGCAGCCAAGTCCAGGGGAGGGTGTTTCCTGACGAAGCTTTCTTT. As protein: CASSQVQGRVFPDEAFF.